This TCR beta chain is drawn from a study of blood T cell repertoires in COVID-19. About the study: Samples taken during acute and convalescent COVID-19 were collected in the United States, Italy and Spain. From T cells, B-cell-depleted T cells, or PBMCs came the material, which was cDNA or gDNA.

Per the authors' pipeline: Amplifying reference gene primers gave estimates of nucleated cell counts. Generated by immunoSEQ multiplex PCR, the TCRdb table keeps only in-frame clones and is missing some. The DNA was the basis for D and trimming; V, J and clone size are from that table. Here the sample spans some 400,000 clones, more than 75% being singletons. V was clipped by 11 bases and J by 3 bases, with 17 bases between them. The CDR3 has 13 residues. Germline V gives CDR1 SGHTA, CDR2 FQGTGA. Seattle-derived patients entered the study during active infection and were followed longitudinally. Sequenced material: peripheral blood. The V call is TRBV7-3, the J call TRBJ2-7; D might be TRBD1 (5 bases). The sequence derives from a young woman with COVID-19, enrolled during active disease. The DNA of the CDR3 is TGTGCCGAAACAGGCCCTCTTCACTACGAGCAGTACTTC. It yields the protein CAETGPLHYEQYF.